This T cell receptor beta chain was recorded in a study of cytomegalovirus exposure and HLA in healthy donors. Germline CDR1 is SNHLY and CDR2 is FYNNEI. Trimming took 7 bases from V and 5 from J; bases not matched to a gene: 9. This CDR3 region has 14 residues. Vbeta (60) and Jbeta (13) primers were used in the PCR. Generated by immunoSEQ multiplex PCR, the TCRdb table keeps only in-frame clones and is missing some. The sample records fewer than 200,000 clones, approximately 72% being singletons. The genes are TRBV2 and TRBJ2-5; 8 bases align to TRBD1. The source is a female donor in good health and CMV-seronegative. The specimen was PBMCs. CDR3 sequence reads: CASNPGGGGETQYF. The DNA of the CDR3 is TGTGCCAGCAATCCAGGGGGCGGTGGGGAGACCCAGTACTTC.